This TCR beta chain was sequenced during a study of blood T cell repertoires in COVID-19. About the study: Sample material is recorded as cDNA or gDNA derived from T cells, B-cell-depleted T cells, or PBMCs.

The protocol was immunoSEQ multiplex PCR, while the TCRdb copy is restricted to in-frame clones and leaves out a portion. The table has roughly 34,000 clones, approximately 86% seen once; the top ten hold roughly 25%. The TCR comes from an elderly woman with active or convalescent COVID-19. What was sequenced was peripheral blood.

CDR3 region: CAWNNDRFLHNEQFF. CDR3 coding DNA: TGTGCCTGGAACAACGACAGGTTCCTCCACAATGAGCAGTTCTTC. This chain uses TRBV30 with TRBJ2-1; D perhaps matches TRBD1 (6 bases). The CDR3 extends over 15 amino acids. CDR1 is GTSNPN, CDR2 SVGIG, per germline (reference sequence). V shed 4 bases and J shed 5 bases, with 18 bases lying between them.